Sequencing of this T cell receptor (beta chain) was carried out in a study of control samples from healthy donors and cancer patients. The method was immunoSEQ multiplex PCR; TCRdb's version includes in-frame clones alone and lacks a portion of them. The top ten clones hold 0.58% of a sample with 95,000 to 150,000 clones, 85% to 95% of them seen once. This CDR3 has 15 amino acids. Germline assignment: CDR1 SGHNT and CDR2 YYREEE (reference sequence). Trimming removed 4 bases from V and 5 bases from J, with 16 bases in between. The material sequenced was PBMCs. This chain uses TRBV5-4 with TRBJ2-1; TRBD2 might be the D (5 bases). This TCR was sampled from a man of 80 years or more with head and neck cancer. In nucleotides, the CDR3 is TGTGCCAGCAGCCTAGGACTTATTGCCCACAATGAGCAGTTCTTC. As protein: CASSLGLIAHNEQFF.